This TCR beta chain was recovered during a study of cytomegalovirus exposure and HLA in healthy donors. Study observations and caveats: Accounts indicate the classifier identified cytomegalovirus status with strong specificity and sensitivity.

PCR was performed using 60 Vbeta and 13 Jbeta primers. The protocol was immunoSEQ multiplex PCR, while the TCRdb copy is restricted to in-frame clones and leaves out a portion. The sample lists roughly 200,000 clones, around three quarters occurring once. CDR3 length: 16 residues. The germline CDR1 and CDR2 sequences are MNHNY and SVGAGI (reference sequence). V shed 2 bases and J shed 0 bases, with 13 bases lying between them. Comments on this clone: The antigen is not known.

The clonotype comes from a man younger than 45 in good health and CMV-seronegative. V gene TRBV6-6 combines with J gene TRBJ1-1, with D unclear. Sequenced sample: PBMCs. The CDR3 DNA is TGTGCCAGCAGTTACCCCCCGAGCCTCATGAACACTGAAGCTTTCTTT. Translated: CASSYPPSLMNTEAFF.